The source of this T cell receptor beta chain is a study of cytomegalovirus exposure and HLA in healthy donors. 13 Jbeta primers and 60 Vbeta primers were used for the PCR. As processed by the authors: Later work found around 85 million unique TCR beta chains, with 9 million to 13 million shared. Clones were sequenced by immunoSEQ multiplex PCR, and TCRdb holds only the in-frame ones, with some missing. That table furnishes V, J and clone size, whereas the DNA furnished D and trimming. The data hold around 200,000 clones, with 82% observed a single time. Those who donated were healthy bone marrow donors. The study sampled nominally healthy donors, though unrecorded immune exposures were likely. Deletions cut 2 bases from V and 6 bases from J, with 16 bases between. Germline values: CDR1 MNHEY, CDR2 SVGAGI. The CDR3 covers 16 residues.

The source material was PBMCs. The sequence was collected from a man aged 35 to 55 in good health and CMV-seropositive. The gene calls are TRBV6-5 and TRBJ2-2, with D possibly TRBD1 on 5 matching bases. CDR3 sequence reads: CASSYEAAGSPGELFF. The CDR3 region has the DNA TGTGCCAGCAGTTACGAGGCCGCAGGGTCCCCCGGGGAGCTGTTTTTT.